What follows are 5 T cell receptor beta chains derived from one specimen sequenced in a study of CD8 T cells in ankylosing spondylitis. MiXCR was run by TCRdb on the 5' RACE reads, yielding one entry per CDR3 protein. The repertoire holds just over 300,000 distinct CDR3 sequences, with less than 25% as singletons. Sequencing was done on a sample of blood, either unsorted or a sorted T cell fraction (not recorded which). The receptors originated from a female donor with ankylosing spondylitis or in good health (not recorded which).

The chain joins TRBV5-6 to TRBJ2-5; maybe TRBD2 (5 bases). The CDR3 is made up of 14 amino acids. The ends were cut back, 5 bases at V and 5 bases at J, with 16 bases in the middle. Germline V lookup: CDR1 SGHDT, CDR2 YYEEEE. The CDR3 DNA reads as TGTGCCAGCAGGCGCGGGTGGGTGGGTGAGACCCAGTACTTC. This gives the protein CASRRGWVGETQYF.

The sample holds a few counts of this clonotype. The genes are TRBV5-5 and TRBJ2-3; D assignment may be TRBD1 or TRBD2 (5 bases each). CDR3 length: 14 residues. V gave up 1 base and J gave up 2 bases, with 8 bases separating them. Germline values: CDR1 SGHKS, CDR2 YYEKEE (reference sequence). The chain's CDR3 is CASSLWGTTDTQYF. For the CDR3, the DNA is TGTGCCAGCAGCTTGTGGGGGACCACAGATACGCAGTATTTT.

Details on this clonotype: The junction differs from germline at one of its ends, possibly a read error. The J gene is TRBJ2-5, the V gene TRBV18; D gene uncertain. Germline V gives CDR1 KGHSH, CDR2 LQKENI. CDR3 size: 15 residues. This CDR3 reads CASSPKTNTEETQYF. The CDR3 coding sequence is TGTGCCAGCTCCCCTAAGACCAACACCGAAGAAACCCAGTACTTC.

CDR3 DNA sequence: TGTGCCAGCACGAGAGACAATGAGCAGTTCTTC. Residues: CASTRDNEQFF. The chain couples TRBV28 to TRBJ2-1; D is undetermined. The CDR3 consists of 11 residues. V was pared by 7 bases and J by 5 bases, with 6 bases between. Per germline, CDR1 MDHEN and CDR2 SYDVKM.

The V and J genes are TRBV9 and TRBJ2-7; a weak D match, TRBD1 (5 bases). Trimming pared 4 bases from V and 3 bases from J, leaving 14 bases between. CDR3 length: 14 residues. CDR1 and CDR2 from the germline V gene are SGDLS and YYNGEE. CDR3 bases: TGTGCCAGCAGCCCAGGGCCGGCCTACTACGAGCAGTACTTC. Its translation is CASSPGPAYYEQYF.